This TCR beta chain was sequenced for a study of glioma-infiltrating T cells. The iRepertoire nested amplicon-rescue multiplex PCR amplified TCR alpha and beta CDR3s from RNA. Input was roughly 85-450 ng of tissue mRNA or PBMC total RNA. In TCRdb, the multiplex PCR reads were re-called with MiXCR into one record per CDR3 protein. This table has roughly 200,000 distinct CDR3 sequences, more than 35% appearing once. This clonotype was observed a few times. Antigen specificity is unknown. The CDR3 has 15 amino acids. The ends were cut back, 3 bases at V and 0 bases at J, with 10 bases in the middle. Looked up from germline, CDR1 is SNHLY and CDR2 is FYNNEI. Study observations and caveats: CDR3 overlap between tissue and blood was very small. Tissue-blood divergence was below expectation in non-neoplastic patients, above in gliomas.

Material for sequencing was glioma tissue, nonneoplastic brain tissue, or PBMCs (not recorded which). The receptor comes from a human donor with low-grade glioma or glioblastoma, undergoing nonglioma brain surgery, or in good health (not recorded which). This rearrangement joins TRBV2 to TRBJ2-3; D is unclear. In DNA form, the CDR3 reads TGTGCCAGCAGTGATCCGGTTACTAGCACAGATACGCAGTATTTT. It specifies CASSDPVTSTDTQYF.